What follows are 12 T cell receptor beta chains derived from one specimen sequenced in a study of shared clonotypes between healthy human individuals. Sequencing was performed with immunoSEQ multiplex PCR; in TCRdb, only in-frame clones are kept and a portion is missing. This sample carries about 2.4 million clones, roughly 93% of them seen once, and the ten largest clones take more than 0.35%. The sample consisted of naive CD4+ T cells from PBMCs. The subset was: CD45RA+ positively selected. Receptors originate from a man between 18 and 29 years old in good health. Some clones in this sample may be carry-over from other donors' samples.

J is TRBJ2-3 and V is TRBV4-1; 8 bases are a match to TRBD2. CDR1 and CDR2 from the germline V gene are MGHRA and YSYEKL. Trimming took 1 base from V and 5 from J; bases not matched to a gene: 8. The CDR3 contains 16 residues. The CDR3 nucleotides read TGCGCCAGCAGCCAAGTTCCGGGAGGGCGGGGAGATACGCAGTATTTT. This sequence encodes CASSQVPGGRGDTQYF.

For the CDR3, the DNA is TGTGCCAGCAGTTTACTCAGCGGGAGTGCAGATACGCAGTATTTT. It translates to CASSLLSGSADTQYF. The rearrangement links TRBV28 to TRBJ2-3; 8 bases map to TRBD2. The CDR3 spans 15 residues. CDR1 and CDR2 from the germline V gene are MDHEN and SYDVKM. V lost 2 bases, J lost 4 bases, and 5 bases stayed unmatched.

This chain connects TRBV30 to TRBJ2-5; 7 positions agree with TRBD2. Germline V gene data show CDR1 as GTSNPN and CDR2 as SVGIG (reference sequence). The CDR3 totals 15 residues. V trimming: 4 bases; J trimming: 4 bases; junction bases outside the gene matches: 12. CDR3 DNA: TGTGCCTGGAATGCTCCCGCGGTAGCGGGAGAGACCCAGTACTTC. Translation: CAWNAPAVAGETQYF.

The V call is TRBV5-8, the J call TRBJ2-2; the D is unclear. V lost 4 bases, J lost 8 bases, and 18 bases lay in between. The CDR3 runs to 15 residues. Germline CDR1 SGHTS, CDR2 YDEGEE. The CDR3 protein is CASSATLQTPGELFF. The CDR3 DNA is TGTGCCAGCAGCGCGACCTTGCAAACACCGGGGGAGCTGTTTTTT.

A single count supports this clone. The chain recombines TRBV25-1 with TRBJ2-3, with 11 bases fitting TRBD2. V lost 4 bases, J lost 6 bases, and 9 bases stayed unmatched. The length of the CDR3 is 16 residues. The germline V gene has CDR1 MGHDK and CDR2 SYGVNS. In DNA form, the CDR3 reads TGTGCCAGCAGTGCCACACTAGCGGGAGATCTCGATACGCAGTATTTT. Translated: CASSATLAGDLDTQYF.

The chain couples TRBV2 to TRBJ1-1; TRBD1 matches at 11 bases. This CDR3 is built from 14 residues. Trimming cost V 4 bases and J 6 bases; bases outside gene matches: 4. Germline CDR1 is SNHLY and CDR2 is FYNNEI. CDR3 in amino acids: CASSVGQGASEAFF. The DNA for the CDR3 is TGTGCCAGCAGTGTTGGACAGGGGGCTTCTGAAGCTTTCTTT.

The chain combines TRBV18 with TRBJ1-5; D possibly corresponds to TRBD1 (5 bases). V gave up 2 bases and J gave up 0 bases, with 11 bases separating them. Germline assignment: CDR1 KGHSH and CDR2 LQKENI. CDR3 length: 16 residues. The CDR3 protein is CASSPIGTLSNQPQHF. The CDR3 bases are TGTGCCAGCTCACCAATCGGGACGCTTAGCAATCAGCCCCAGCATTTT.

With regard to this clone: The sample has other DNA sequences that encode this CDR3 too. The CDR3 reads CASTQGPSTDTQYF. The CDR3 bases are TGCGCCAGCACACAGGGGCCCAGCACAGATACGCAGTATTTT. The chain combines TRBV5-1 with TRBJ2-3; 7 bases are a match to TRBD1. Germline trimming cut 6 bases from V and 0 bases from J; bases unmatched to any gene: 4. CDR3 length: 14 amino acids. Germline V gives CDR1 SGHRS, CDR2 YFSETQ. The entire variable domain, with the rest obtained from reference TRBV5-1 and TRBJ2-3, is as follows: KAGVTQTPRYLIKTRGQQVTLSCSPISGHRSVSWYQQTPGQGLQFLFEYFSETQRNKGNFPGRFSGRQFSNSRSEMNVSTLELGDSALYLCASTQGPSTDTQYFGPGTRLTVL.

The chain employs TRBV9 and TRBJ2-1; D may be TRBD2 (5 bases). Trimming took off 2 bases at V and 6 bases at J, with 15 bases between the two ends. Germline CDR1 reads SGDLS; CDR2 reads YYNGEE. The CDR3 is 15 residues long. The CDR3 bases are TGTGCCAGCAGCGTCGACGGGTTCCGGGGCAATGAGCAGTTCTTC. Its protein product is CASSVDGFRGNEQFF.

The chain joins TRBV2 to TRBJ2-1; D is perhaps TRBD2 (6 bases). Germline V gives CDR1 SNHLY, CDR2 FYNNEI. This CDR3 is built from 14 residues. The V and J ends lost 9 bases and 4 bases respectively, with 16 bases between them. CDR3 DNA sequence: TGTGCCAGTAATACGGCTAGCGCGTACAATGAGCAGTTCTTC. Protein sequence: CASNTASAYNEQFF.

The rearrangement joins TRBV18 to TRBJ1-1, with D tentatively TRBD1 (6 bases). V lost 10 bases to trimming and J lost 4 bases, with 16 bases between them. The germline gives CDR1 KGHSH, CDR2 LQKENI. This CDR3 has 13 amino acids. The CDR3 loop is CATNKGVRTEAFF. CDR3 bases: TGTGCCACTAACAAGGGGGTGCGCACTGAAGCTTTCTTT.

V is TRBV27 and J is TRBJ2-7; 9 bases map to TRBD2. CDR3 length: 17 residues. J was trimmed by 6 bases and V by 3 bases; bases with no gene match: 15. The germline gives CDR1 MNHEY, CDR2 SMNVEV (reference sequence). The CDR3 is CASSFIAGGPIQAEQYF. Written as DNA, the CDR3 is TGTGCCAGCAGTTTTATTGCGGGAGGGCCAATTCAAGCCGAGCAGTACTTC.